Below, 32 T cell receptor beta chains from the same sample are listed, as sequenced in a study of T cells in localized non-small cell lung cancer. Sequenced by immunoSEQ multiplex PCR; TCRdb stores in-frame clones only, minus some. The sample has 90,000 or so clones, about 87% seen once. Sequencing used peripheral blood, obtained before any cancer treatment. The receptors come from a man between 40 and 75 years old with stage I squamous cell lung carcinoma.

The chain links TRBV9 to TRBJ2-7; no firm D call. The ends were cut back, 1 base at V and 2 bases at J, with 13 bases in the middle. Germline CDR1 and CDR2: SGDLS and YYNGEE. This CDR3 comprises 15 residues. CDR3 protein: CASSVNPGPTYEQYF. The CDR3 DNA sequence: TGTGCCAGCAGCGTAAATCCCGGGCCTACCTACGAGCAGTACTTC.

The V and J genes are TRBV5-1 and TRBJ1-2; D call uncertain. The CDR3 runs to 13 residues. V lost 0 bases, J lost 6 bases, and 9 bases lay in between. Germline CDR1 is SGHRS and CDR2 is YFSETQ. This chain's CDR3 is CASSLGQNNGYTF. CDR3 in DNA: TGCGCCAGCAGCTTGGGCCAGAATAATGGCTACACCTTC.

The chain joins TRBV5-5 to TRBJ2-3; D unclear. The CDR3 runs to 14 residues. CDR1 is SGHKS and CDR2 is YYEKEE in the germline V gene (reference sequence). Trimming stripped 1 base from V and 2 bases from J, with 8 bases between. The CDR3 DNA is TGTGCCAGCAGCTTGAGCACCCTCACAGATACGCAGTATTTT. It is translated as CASSLSTLTDTQYF.

The rearrangement joins TRBV11-2 to TRBJ2-5, with 8 bases matching TRBD1. V trimming: 5 bases; J trimming: 5 bases; junction bases outside the gene matches: 7. This CDR3 has 14 amino acids. Per germline, CDR1 SGHAT and CDR2 FQNNGV. CDR3 in amino acids: CASSLRGLRETQYF. The CDR3 DNA reads as TGTGCCAGCAGCCTCAGGGGGCTGAGGGAGACCCAGTACTTC. The full variable domain, rest sourced from reference TRBV11-2 and TRBJ2-5, is EAGVAQSPRYKIIEKRQSVAFWCNPISGHATLYWYQQILGQGPKLLIQFQNNGVVDDSQLPKDRFSAERLKGVDSTLKIQPAKLEDSAVYLCASSLRGLRETQYFGPGTRLLVL.

The chain carries TRBV7-3 and TRBJ1-1; D is possibly TRBD1 (6 bases). Between the trimmed V and J ends, which lost 0 bases and 11 bases, there was a span of 13 bases. Germline values: CDR1 SGHTA, CDR2 FQGTGA. The CDR3 length is 13 residues. Written as DNA, the CDR3 is TGTGCCAGCAGCTTAACGGTAGGGGGAGGGGCTTTCTTT. Translation gives CASSLTVGGGAFF.

This clone came up a few times. The chain couples TRBV4-1 to TRBJ1-1; D may be TRBD1 (6 bases). CDR1 MGHRA and CDR2 YSYEKL come from the germline V gene. The CDR3 spans 14 residues. V lost 2 bases to trimming and J lost 1 base, with 8 bases between them. Written as DNA, the CDR3 is TGCGCCAGCAGCCAATGGACAGCGAACACTGAAGCTTTCTTT. Translating gives CASSQWTANTEAFF.

V usage is TRBV5-1 and J usage is TRBJ1-3, with D unresolved. The V end was cut by 0 bases, the J end by 3 bases, with 7 bases between. This CDR3 contains 14 residues. The germline CDR1 and CDR2 sequences are SGHRS and YFSETQ. CDR3 region: CASSLEQLGNTIYF. CDR3 in DNA: TGCGCCAGCAGCTTGGAACAGCTTGGAAACACCATATATTTT. Supplemented by reference TRBV5-1 and TRBJ1-3, the full variable domain reads KAGVTQTPRYLIKTRGQQVTLSCSPISGHRSVSWYQQTPGQGLQFLFEYFSETQRNKGNFPGRFSGRQFSNSRSEMNVSTLELGDSALYLCASSLEQLGNTIYFGEGSWLTVV.

The CDR3 here is CASSSRTGGKGETQYF. In nucleotides, the CDR3 is TGTGCCAGCAGCTCTCGGACAGGGGGGAAGGGGGAGACCCAGTACTTC. The chain combines TRBV5-4 with TRBJ2-5; 10 positions agree with TRBD1. Germline V lookup: CDR1 SGHNT, CDR2 YYREEE (reference sequence). CDR3 length equals 16 residues. Trimming at V came to 3 bases and at J to 5 bases, leaving 10 bases not matched to a gene.

V and J are TRBV15 and TRBJ2-7, with a weak D call TRBD1 (6 bases). The CDR3 sequence is 15 residues long. Germline V lookup: CDR1 LNHNV, CDR2 YYDKDF (reference sequence). Trimming removed 0 bases from V and 2 bases from J, with 11 bases in between. CDR3 sequence reads: CATSRDGTLTYEQYF. CDR3 bases: TGTGCCACCAGCAGAGACGGGACACTGACCTACGAGCAGTACTTC.

V usage is TRBV21-1 and J usage is TRBJ1-4. TRBV21-1 represents a pseudogene. The length of the CDR3 is 14 residues. The CDR3 sequence is CASTLGGSNEKLFF. DNA of the CDR3: TGTGCCAGCACCCTCGGGGGGTCTAATGAAAAACTGTTTTTT.

DNA of the CDR3: TGTGCCTGGAGTGTAAGGACGAATCAGCCCCAGCATTTT. This gives the protein CAWSVRTNQPQHF. The chain combines TRBV30 with TRBJ1-5; D not certain. The CDR3 spans 13 residues. From germline, CDR1 is GTSNPN and CDR2 SVGIG (reference sequence). V lost 0 bases, J lost 4 bases, and 7 bases lay in between.

This clone was detected only once. This CDR3 reads CASSLQGAPEAFF. CDR3 nucleotide sequence: TGTGCCAGCAGTCTACAGGGGGCACCTGAAGCTTTCTTT. V and J are TRBV5-5 and TRBJ1-1; 9 nucleotides agree with TRBD1. The CDR3 contains 13 residues. From germline, CDR1 is SGHKS and CDR2 YYEKEE (reference sequence). Trimming at V came to 5 bases and at J to 6 bases, leaving 5 bases not matched to a gene.

This clone was seen once. The rearrangement links TRBV5-1 to TRBJ1-5; the D is unclear. This CDR3 comprises 13 residues. The germline V and J ends were trimmed by 5 bases and 2 bases, with 8 bases remaining between them. Germline CDR1 SGHRS, CDR2 YFSETQ. Here the CDR3 reads CASSAGGNQPQHF. CDR3 nucleotides: TGCGCCAGCAGTGCAGGCGGCAATCAGCCCCAGCATTTT.

The chain employs TRBV6-1 and TRBJ2-7; unclear D gene. The germline gives CDR1 MNHNS, CDR2 SASEGT. Between the trimmed V and J ends, which lost 11 bases and 7 bases, there was a span of 6 bases. The CDR3 is 8 amino acids. DNA for the CDR3: TGTGCCTCCGGGGAGCAGTACTTC. Amino acids: CASGEQYF.

The chain uses TRBV5-1 and TRBJ2-2; perhaps TRBD2 as D (5 bases). The V gene's germline CDR1 is SGHRS and CDR2 YFSETQ. The CDR3 consists of 12 residues. V was cut by 0 bases and J by 15 bases, with 12 bases left in between. The CDR3: CASSLERGGMFF. The DNA of the CDR3 is TGCGCCAGCAGCTTGGAACGGGGTGGTATGTTTTTT.

This clone was seen only once. No DNA is shown, since the ends of the CDR3 on it are uncertain; the CDR3 is the one TCRdb lists. The CDR3 spells CASSSSTGLKTQYF. This chain uses TRBV5-1 with TRBJ2-5; TRBD2 is taken as the D call from the table, unchecked against the DNA. CDR1 SGHRS and CDR2 YFSETQ come from the germline V gene. The CDR3 has 14 residues if both end residues are counted.

The V gene is TRBV7-8, the J gene TRBJ1-1; D gene uncertain. The V gene lost 2 bases and the J gene lost 11 bases, with 12 bases spanning the gap. CDR3 length equals 12 residues. The germline V gene has CDR1 SGHVS and CDR2 FQNEAQ. CDR3 protein: CASSLTRQEAFF. The CDR3 DNA is TGTGCCAGCAGCTTAACAAGGCAGGAGGCTTTCTTT.

The V call is TRBV28, the J call TRBJ2-1; 8 bases line up with TRBD2. The ends lost 2 bases at V and 3 bases at J; junction bases unmatched: 0. Germline lookup yields CDR1 MDHEN and CDR2 SYDVKM. The CDR3 spans 14 residues. CDR3 DNA sequence: TGTGCCAGCAGTTTAGCGGGGGGCTACAATGAGCAGTTCTTC. Translation: CASSLAGGYNEQFF.

The J gene is TRBJ1-2, the V gene TRBV5-4; 9 positions match TRBD1. The V and J ends lost 4 bases and 4 bases, in that order; junction bases with no gene match: 11. Germline CDR1 reads SGHNT; CDR2 reads YYREEE (reference sequence). CDR3 length equals 16 residues. The CDR3 here is CASSADWDRALYGYTF. CDR3 nucleotides: TGTGCCAGCAGCGCGGACTGGGACAGGGCCCTCTATGGCTACACCTTC.

This clone was counted between two and nine times. The chain carries TRBV4-1 and TRBJ1-3, with D tentatively TRBD1 (5 bases). Germline assignment: CDR1 MGHRA and CDR2 YSYEKL. The CDR3 contains 18 residues. V lost 1 base, J lost 0 bases, and 16 bases lay in between. CDR3 DNA sequence: TGCGCCAGCAGCCAAGGCCGTTTACAGGCATACTCTGGAAACACCATATATTTT. Its translation is CASSQGRLQAYSGNTIYF.

The chain combines TRBV27 with TRBJ1-2; D call uncertain. Germline assignment: CDR1 MNHEY and CDR2 SMNVEV (reference sequence). Trimming removed 3 bases from V and 4 bases from J, with 3 bases in between. The CDR3 extends over 11 amino acids. The CDR3 sequence: CASSFTYGYTF. The DNA of the CDR3 is TGTGCCAGCAGTTTTACCTATGGCTACACCTTC.

The V gene is TRBV7-6, the J gene TRBJ2-1; no definite D call. CDR3 length equals 16 residues. Germline V CDR1 and CDR2: SGHVS, FNYEAQ. V gave up 1 base and J gave up 0 bases, with 10 bases separating them. The CDR3 spells CASSLEMASSYNEQFF. The CDR3 region has the DNA TGTGCCAGCAGCTTAGAAATGGCTAGCTCCTACAATGAGCAGTTCTTC. The entire variable domain, with the rest obtained from reference TRBV7-6 and TRBJ2-1, is as follows: GAGVSQSPRYKVTKRGQDVALRCDPISGHVSLYWYRQALGQGPEFLTYFNYEAQQDKSGLPNDRFSAERPEGSISTLTIQRTEQRDSAMYRCASSLEMASSYNEQFFGPGTRLTVL.

This clone appeared a few times. The chain couples TRBV6-7 to TRBJ1-2; D gene uncertain. TRBV6-7 is flagged as an ORF with uncertain function. This CDR3 has 12 residues. Trimming pared 0 bases from V and 6 bases from J, leaving 5 bases between. The CDR3 bases are TGTGCCAGCAGTTACTCCCCTAATGGCTACACCTTC. This codes for CASSYSPNGYTF.

Concerning this clone itself: Other DNA sequences within the sample encode an identical CDR3. The chain combines TRBV6-5 with TRBJ1-5; 7 nucleotides agree with TRBD1. V shed 5 bases and J 7 bases; nucleotides not matched to a gene: 5. There are 13 residues in the CDR3. Per the germline V gene, CDR1 is MNHEY and CDR2 is SVGAGI. Here the CDR3 DNA reads TGTGCCAGCAGTAGGGACAGAGACCAGCCCCAGCATTTT. Translating gives CASSRDRDQPQHF.

This clone was picked up one time. The rearrangement links TRBV5-4 to TRBJ1-1; TRBD1 matches at 10 bases. The V segment lost 0 bases and the J segment 4 bases; nucleotides outside the gene matches: 3. This CDR3 comprises 15 residues. Germline V gene data show CDR1 as SGHNT and CDR2 as YYREEE (reference sequence). As DNA, the CDR3 is TGTGCCAGCAGCTTGGTAGGGACAGGGGTCACTGAAGCTTTCTTT. Protein sequence: CASSLVGTGVTEAFF.

The chain carries TRBV4-3 and TRBJ2-3; D is perhaps TRBD1 (6 bases). Between the trimmed V and J ends, which lost 1 base and 2 bases, there was a span of 16 bases. This CDR3 is built from 17 residues. Germline V gene sequence: CDR1 LGHNA, CDR2 YSLEER. The CDR3 region has the DNA TGCGCCAGCAGCCAAGTTGGTGGGGGCATAGTCACAGATACGCAGTATTTT. Its translation is CASSQVGGGIVTDTQYF.

The V gene is TRBV20-1, the J gene TRBJ2-5; the D is unclear. The CDR3 totals 11 residues. Trimming took 7 bases from V and 4 from J, leaving 10 bases between them. Looked up from germline, CDR1 is DFQATT and CDR2 is SNEGSKA (reference sequence). CDR3 sequence: CSDKGRETQYF. The DNA for the CDR3 is TGCAGTGATAAGGGAAGAGAGACCCAGTACTTC.

V and J are TRBV7-2 and TRBJ1-2, with D possibly matching TRBD1 (5 bases). CDR3 length: 15 amino acids. Germline CDR1 SGHTA, CDR2 FQGNSA. The V and J ends lost 1 base and 2 bases respectively, with 11 bases between them. The CDR3 DNA follows: TGTGCCAGCAGCTTAGGAGGGGCTAACAACTATGGCTACACCTTC. The encoded protein is CASSLGGANNYGYTF.

The V gene is TRBV7-9, the J gene TRBJ1-3; D not resolved. Germline V gene sequence: CDR1 SEHNR, CDR2 FQNEAQ (reference sequence). Trimming took off 5 bases at V and 4 bases at J, with 15 bases between the two ends. The CDR3 runs 15 residues. CDR3 DNA: TGTGCCAGCAGCCCCCTGATATACGCCGGAAACACCATATATTTT. Translating gives CASSPLIYAGNTIYF.

The chain couples TRBV5-1 to TRBJ2-3; possible D gene TRBD2, 5 bases. Trimming removed 4 bases at V and 5 bases at J, with 14 bases between. This CDR3 is built from 14 residues. Germline loops: CDR1 SGHRS, CDR2 YFSETQ. The CDR3 DNA is TGCGCCAGCAGCCTGCCCACGGCGGGAGATACGCAGTATTTT. It yields the protein CASSLPTAGDTQYF.

This clone was recorded only once. The V gene is TRBV5-1, the J gene TRBJ2-5; possibly TRBD2 for D (6 bases). The CDR3 has 14 residues. V was clipped by 4 bases and J by 5 bases, with 15 bases between them. CDR1 and CDR2 (germline): SGHRS, YFSETQ. This CDR3 reads CASSRGTAGETQYF. For the CDR3, the DNA is TGCGCCAGCAGCCGAGGGACTGCTGGGGAGACCCAGTACTTC.

J is TRBJ1-6 and V is TRBV21-1. TRBV21-1 is reported as a pseudogene. The CDR3 totals 14 residues. Here the CDR3 DNA reads TGTGCCAGCGCCCCTAGGCCTTATAATTCACCCCTCCACTTT. Protein sequence: CASAPRPYNSPLHF.